This entry concerns a single TCR beta chain. Its matching antigen is unknown. This sample is drawn from a study of cytomegalovirus exposure and HLA in healthy donors. Across the whole study: In a later analysis, the roughly 120 validation repertoires were reported to have used the same platform as the 650 to 800 first-cohort repertoires.

Study-wide results and limits: Among the CMV-associated chains, a few were confirmed in vitro as specific for CMV antigens. In the approximately 130 validation repertoires, a later analysis found that first-cohort TCR clusters tended to co-occur.

The CDR3 covers 14 residues. Germline CDR1 LNHDA, CDR2 SQIVND (reference sequence). V dropped 3 bases and J dropped 6 bases, with 14 bases sitting between them. Data came from immunoSEQ multiplex PCR; TCRdb stores just in-frame clones and leaves some out. Of a few hundred thousand clones in the sample, less than 95% were seen once. The rearrangement uses TRBV19 and TRBJ1-1; the D is unclear. Sequenced sample: PBMCs. The origin of this receptor is a woman in her twenties or thirties in good health and CMV-seronegative. The CDR3 reads CASSINPGIAEAFF. For the CDR3, the DNA is TGTGCCAGTAGTATCAACCCGGGCATCGCTGAAGCTTTCTTT.